This T cell receptor (beta chain) was identified in a study of CD8 T cells in Susac syndrome. RNA in amounts of 0.5 to 1 ug was reverse transcribed with random hexamers. TCRdb redid the calling of the immunoSEQ multiplex PCR reads with MiXCR, one entry per CDR3 protein. The sample holds about 130,000 distinct CDR3 sequences; over 90% are singletons and the top ten take less than 0.4%. V lost 2 bases to trimming and J lost 6 bases; unmatched junction nucleotides: 1. The CDR3 is 14 residues long. Germline V gene lookup returns CDR1 SGHDT and CDR2 YYEEEE. This clonotype has just a few counts. This clonotype was obtained from a human donor with multiple sclerosis. The chain employs TRBV5-6 and TRBJ1-5, with 11 bases matching TRBD1. Sequencing was carried out using CD8+ T cells from PBMCs. CDR3 loop: CASSFGTGGQPQHF. In DNA, the CDR3 is TGTGCCAGCAGCTTTGGGACAGGGGGTCAGCCCCAGCATTTT.